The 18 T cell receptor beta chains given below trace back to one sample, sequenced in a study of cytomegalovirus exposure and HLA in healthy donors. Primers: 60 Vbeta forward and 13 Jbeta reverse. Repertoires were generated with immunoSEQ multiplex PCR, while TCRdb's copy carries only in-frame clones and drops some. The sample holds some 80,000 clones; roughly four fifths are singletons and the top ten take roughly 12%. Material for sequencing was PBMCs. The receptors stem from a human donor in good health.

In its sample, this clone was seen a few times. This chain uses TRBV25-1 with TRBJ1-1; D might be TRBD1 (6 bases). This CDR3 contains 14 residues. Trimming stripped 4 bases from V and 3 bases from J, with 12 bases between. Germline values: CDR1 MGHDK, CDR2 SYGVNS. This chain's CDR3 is CASSALTGYTEAFF. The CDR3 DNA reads TGTGCCAGCAGTGCCCTGACAGGTTACACTGAAGCTTTCTTT.

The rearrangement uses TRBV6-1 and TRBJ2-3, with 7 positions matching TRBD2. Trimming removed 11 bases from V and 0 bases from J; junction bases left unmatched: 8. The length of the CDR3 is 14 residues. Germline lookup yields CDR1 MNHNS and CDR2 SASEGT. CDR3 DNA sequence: TGTGCCGCGGGGGTTGCAGTCAGCACAGATACGCAGTATTTT. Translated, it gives CAAGVAVSTDTQYF.

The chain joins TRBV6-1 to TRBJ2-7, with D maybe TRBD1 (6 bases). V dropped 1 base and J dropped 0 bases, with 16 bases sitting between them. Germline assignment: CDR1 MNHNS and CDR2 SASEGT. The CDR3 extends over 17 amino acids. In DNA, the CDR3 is TGTGCCAGCAGTGAAGACCCTCCAGGGGCCTTCTCCTACGAGCAGTACTTC. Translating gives CASSEDPPGAFSYEQYF.

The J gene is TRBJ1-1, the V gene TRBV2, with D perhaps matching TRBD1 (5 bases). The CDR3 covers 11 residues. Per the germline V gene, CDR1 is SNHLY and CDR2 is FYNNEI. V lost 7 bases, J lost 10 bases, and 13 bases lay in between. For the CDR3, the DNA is TGTGCCAGCAAGGAGGGGCGCCTAGCTTTCTTT. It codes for CASKEGRLAFF.

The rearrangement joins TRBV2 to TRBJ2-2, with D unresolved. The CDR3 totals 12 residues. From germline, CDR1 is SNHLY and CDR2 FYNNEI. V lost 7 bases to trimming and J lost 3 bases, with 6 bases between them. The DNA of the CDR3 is TGTGCCAGCAACTTAGACACCGGGGAGCTGTTTTTT. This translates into CASNLDTGELFF.

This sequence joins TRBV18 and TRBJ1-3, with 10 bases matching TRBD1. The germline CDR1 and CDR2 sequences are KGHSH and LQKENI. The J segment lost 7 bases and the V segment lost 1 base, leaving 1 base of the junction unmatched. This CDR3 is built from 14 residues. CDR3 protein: CASSPLDRGNTIYF. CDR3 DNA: TGTGCCAGCTCACCACTGGACAGGGGGAACACCATATATTTT.

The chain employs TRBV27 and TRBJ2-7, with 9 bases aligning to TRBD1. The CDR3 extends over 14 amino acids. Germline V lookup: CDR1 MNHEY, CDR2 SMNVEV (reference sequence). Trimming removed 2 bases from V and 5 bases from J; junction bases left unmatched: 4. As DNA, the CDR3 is TGTGCCAGCAGTTTAGGGACAGGGATTGACGAGCAGTACTTC. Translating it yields CASSLGTGIDEQYF.

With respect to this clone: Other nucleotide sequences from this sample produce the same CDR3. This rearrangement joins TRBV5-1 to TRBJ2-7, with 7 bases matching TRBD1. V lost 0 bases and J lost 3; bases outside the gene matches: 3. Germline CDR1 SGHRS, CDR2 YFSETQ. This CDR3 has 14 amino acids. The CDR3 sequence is CASSLGQGYYEQYF. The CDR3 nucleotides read TGCGCCAGCAGCTTGGGACAGGGATACTACGAGCAGTACTTC.

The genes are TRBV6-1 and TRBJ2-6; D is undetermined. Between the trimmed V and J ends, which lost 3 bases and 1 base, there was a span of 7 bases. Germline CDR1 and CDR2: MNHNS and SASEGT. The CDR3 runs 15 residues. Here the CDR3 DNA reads TGTGCCAGCAGTGAGAGGCTATCTGGGGCCAACGTCCTGACTTTC. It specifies CASSERLSGANVLTF.

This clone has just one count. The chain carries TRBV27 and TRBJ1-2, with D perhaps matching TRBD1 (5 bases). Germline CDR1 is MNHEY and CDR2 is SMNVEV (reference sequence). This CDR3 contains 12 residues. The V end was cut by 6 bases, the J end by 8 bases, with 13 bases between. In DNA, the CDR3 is TGTGCCAGCAGAGGGGTTTCGGAAGGCTACACCTTC. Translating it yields CASRGVSEGYTF.

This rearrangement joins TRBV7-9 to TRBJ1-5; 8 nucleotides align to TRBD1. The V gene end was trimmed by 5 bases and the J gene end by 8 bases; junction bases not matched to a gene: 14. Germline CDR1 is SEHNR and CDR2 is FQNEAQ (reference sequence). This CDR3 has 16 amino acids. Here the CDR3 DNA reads TGTGCCAGCAGCCAAGGGACAGGAAACCGCCGGGAGCCCCAGCATTTT. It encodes CASSQGTGNRREPQHF.

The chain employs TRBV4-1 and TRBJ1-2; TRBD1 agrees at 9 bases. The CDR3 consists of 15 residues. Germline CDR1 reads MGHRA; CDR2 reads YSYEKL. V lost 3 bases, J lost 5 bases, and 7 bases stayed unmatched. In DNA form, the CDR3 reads TGCGCCAGCAGCCAGGGGACAGGGACTTTATATGGCTACACCTTC. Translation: CASSQGTGTLYGYTF.

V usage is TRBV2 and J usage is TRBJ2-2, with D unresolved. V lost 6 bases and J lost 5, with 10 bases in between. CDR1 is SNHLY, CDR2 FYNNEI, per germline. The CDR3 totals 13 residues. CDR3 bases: TGTGCCAGCAGCCCCCCGGGTACCGGGGAGCTGTTTTTT. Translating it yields CASSPPGTGELFF. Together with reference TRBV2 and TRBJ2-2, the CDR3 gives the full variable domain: EPEVTQTPSHQVTQMGQEVILRCVPISNHLYFYWYRQILGQKVEFLVSFYNNEISEKSEIFDDQFSVERPDGSNFTLKIRSTKLEDSAMYFCASSPPGTGELFFGEGSRLTVL.

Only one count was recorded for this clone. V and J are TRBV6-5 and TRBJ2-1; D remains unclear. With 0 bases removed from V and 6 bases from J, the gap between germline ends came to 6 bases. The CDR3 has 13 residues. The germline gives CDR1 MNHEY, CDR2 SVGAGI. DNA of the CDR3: TGTGCCAGCAGTTACTCGAGTAGCAATGAGCAGTTCTTC. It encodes CASSYSSSNEQFF.

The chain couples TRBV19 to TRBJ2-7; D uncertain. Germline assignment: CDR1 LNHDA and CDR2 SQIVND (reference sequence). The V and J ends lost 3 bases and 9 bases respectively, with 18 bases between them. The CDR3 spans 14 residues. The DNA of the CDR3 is TGTGCCAGTAGTATCAGCCCGGGTTCCGACGGGCAGTACTTC. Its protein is CASSISPGSDGQYF.

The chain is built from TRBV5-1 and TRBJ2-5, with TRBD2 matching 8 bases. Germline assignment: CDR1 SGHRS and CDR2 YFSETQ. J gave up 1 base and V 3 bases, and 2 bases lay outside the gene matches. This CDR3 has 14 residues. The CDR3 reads CASSSGTSQETQYF. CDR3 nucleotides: TGCGCCAGCAGCTCCGGGACTAGCCAAGAGACCCAGTACTTC.

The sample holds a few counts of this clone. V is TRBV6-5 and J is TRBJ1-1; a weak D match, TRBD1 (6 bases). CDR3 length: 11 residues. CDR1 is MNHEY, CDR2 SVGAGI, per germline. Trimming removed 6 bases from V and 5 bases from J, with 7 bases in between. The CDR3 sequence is CASRQGTEAFF. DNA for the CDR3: TGTGCCAGCAGGCAGGGGACTGAAGCTTTCTTT.

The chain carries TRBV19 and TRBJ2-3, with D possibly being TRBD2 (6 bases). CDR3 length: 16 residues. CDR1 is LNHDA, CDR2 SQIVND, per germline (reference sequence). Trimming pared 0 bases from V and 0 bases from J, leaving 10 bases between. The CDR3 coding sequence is TGTGCCAGTAGTATAGATGGTCGGGGGAGCACAGATACGCAGTATTTT. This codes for CASSIDGRGSTDTQYF.